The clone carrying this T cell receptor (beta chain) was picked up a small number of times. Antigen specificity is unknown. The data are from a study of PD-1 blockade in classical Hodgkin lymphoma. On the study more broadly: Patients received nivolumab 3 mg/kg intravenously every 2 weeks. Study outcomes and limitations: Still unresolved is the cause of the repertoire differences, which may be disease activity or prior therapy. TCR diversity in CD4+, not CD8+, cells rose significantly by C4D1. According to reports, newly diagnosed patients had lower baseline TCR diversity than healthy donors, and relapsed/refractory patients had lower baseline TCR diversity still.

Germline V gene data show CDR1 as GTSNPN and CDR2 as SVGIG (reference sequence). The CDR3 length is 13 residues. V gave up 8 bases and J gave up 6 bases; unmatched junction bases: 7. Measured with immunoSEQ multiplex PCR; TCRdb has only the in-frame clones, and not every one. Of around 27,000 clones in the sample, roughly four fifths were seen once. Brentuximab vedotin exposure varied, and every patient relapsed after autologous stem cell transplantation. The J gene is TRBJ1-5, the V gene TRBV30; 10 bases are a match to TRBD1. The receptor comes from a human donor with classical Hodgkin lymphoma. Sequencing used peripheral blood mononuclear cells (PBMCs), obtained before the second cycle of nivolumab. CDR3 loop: CAADRGFGQPQHF. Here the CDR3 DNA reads TGTGCCGCGGACAGGGGGTTTGGTCAGCCCCAGCATTTT.